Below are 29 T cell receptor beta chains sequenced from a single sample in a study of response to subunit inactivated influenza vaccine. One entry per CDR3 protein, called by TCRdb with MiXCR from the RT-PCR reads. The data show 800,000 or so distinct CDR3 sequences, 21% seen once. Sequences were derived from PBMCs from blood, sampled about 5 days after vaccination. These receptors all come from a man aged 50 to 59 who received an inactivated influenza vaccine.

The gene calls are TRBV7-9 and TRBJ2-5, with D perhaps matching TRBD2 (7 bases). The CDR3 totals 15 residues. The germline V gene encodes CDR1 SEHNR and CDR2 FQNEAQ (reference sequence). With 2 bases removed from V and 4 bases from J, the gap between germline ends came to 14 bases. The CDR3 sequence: CASSLLTGGPETQYF. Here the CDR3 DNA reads TGTGCCAGCAGCTTACTTACGGGGGGCCCAGAGACCCAGTACTTC. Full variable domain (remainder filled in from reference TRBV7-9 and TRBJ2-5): DTGVSQNPRHKITKRGQNVTFRCDPISEHNRLYWYRQTLGQGPEFLTYFQNEAQLEKSRLLSDRFSAERPKGSFSTLEIQRTEQGDSAMYLCASSLLTGGPETQYFGPGTRLLVL.

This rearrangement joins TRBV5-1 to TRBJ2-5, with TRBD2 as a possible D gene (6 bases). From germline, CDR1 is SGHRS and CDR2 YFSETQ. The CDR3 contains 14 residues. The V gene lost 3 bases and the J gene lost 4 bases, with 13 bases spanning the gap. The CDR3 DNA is TGCGCCAGCAGCTCAGCGGGCGTCACAGAGACCCAGTACTTC. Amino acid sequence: CASSSAGVTETQYF.

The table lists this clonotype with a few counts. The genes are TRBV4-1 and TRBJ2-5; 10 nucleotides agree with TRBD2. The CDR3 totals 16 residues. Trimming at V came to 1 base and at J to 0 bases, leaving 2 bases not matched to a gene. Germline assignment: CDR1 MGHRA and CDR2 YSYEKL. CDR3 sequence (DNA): TGCGCCAGCAGCCAAGGTAGCGGGGGGCACCAAGAGACCCAGTACTTC. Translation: CASSQGSGGHQETQYF.

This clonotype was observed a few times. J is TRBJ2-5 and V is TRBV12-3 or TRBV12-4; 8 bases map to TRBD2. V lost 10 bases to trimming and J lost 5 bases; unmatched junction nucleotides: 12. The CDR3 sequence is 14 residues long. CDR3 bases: TGTGCCATATCCTTCGGGGGGGCCAGGGAGACCCAGTACTTC. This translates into CAISFGGARETQYF.

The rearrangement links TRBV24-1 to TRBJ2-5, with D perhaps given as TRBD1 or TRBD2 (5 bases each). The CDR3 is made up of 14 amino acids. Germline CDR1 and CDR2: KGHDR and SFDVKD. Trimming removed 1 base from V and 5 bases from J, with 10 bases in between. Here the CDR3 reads CATSDFGGSETQYF. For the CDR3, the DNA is TGTGCCACCAGTGATTTTGGGGGATCGGAGACCCAGTACTTC.

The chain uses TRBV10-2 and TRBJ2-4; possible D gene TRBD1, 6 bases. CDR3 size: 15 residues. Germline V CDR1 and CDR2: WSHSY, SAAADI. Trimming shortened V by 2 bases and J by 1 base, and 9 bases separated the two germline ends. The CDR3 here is CASSEGQLAKNIQYF. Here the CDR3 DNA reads TGCGCCAGCAGTGAGGGACAGCTGGCCAAAAACATTCAGTACTTC.

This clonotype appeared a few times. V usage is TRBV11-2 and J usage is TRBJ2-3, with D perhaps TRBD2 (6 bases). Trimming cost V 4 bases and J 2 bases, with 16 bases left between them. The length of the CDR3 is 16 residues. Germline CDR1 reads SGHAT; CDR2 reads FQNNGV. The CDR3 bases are TGTGCCAGCAGCTCCGTCGGGAGCTCTCACACAGATACGCAGTATTTT. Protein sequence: CASSSVGSSHTDTQYF.

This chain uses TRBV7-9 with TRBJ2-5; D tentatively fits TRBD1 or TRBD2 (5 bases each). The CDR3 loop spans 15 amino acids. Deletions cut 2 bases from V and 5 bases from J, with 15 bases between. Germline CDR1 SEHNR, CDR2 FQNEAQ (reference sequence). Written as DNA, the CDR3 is TGTGCCAGCAGCTTACAGCGGACAAAGGGGGAGACCCAGTACTTC. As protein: CASSLQRTKGETQYF.

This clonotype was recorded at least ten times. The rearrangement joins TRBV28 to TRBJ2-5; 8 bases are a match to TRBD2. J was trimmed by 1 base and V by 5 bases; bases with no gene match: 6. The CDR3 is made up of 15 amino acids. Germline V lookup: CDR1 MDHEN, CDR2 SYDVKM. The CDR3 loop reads CASSGSGTIQETQYF. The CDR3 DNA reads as TGTGCCAGCAGTGGTAGCGGGACCATCCAAGAGACCCAGTACTTC.

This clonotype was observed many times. CDR3 in amino acids: CASSFGNEQYF. CDR3 sequence (DNA): TGTGCCAGCAGTTTCGGGAACGAGCAGTACTTC. The V and J genes are TRBV6-5 and TRBJ2-7, with D perhaps matching TRBD2 (5 bases). The germline V and J ends were trimmed by 4 bases and 5 bases, with 6 bases remaining between them. CDR1 is MNHEY and CDR2 is SVGAGI in the germline V gene. CDR3 size: 11 residues.

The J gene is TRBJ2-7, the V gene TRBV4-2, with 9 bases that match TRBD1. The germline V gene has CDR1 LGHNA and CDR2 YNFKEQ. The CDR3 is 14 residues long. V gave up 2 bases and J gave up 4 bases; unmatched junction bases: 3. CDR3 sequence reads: CASSQWTGEYEQYF. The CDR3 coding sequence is TGTGCCAGCAGCCAATGGACAGGGGAGTACGAGCAGTACTTC.

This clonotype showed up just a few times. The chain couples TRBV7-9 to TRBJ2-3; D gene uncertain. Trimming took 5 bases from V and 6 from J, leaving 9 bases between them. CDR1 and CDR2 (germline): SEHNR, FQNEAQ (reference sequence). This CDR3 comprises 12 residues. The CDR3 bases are TGTGCCAGCAGCCCCCTGGACGATACGCAGTATTTT. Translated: CASSPLDDTQYF.

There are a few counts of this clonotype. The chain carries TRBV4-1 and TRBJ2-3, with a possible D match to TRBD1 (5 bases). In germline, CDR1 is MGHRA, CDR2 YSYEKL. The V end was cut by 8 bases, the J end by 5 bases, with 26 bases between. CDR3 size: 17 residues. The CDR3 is CASRHLRARQQGDTQYF. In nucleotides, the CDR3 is TGCGCCAGCCGTCACCTTAGGGCCAGACAGCAAGGAGATACGCAGTATTTT.

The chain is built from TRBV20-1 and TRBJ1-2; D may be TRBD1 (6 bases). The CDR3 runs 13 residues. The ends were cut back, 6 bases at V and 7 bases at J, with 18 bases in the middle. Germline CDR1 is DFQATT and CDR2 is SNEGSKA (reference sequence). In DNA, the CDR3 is TGCAGTGCCGGCCGGGACAACGGAGGTGGCTACACCTTC. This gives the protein CSAGRDNGGGYTF.

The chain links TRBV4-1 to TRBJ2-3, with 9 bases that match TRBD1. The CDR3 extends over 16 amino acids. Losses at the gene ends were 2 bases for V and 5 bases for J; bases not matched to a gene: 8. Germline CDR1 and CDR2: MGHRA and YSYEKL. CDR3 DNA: TGCGCCAGCAGCCAATACGACAGGGGGAGAGGAGATACGCAGTATTTT. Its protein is CASSQYDRGRGDTQYF.

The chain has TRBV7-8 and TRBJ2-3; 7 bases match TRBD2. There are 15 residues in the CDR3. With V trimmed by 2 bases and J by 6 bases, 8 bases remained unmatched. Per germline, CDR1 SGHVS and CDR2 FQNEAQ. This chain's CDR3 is CASSLSAGRGDTQYF. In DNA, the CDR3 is TGTGCCAGCAGCTTATCGGCAGGGCGGGGGGATACGCAGTATTTT.

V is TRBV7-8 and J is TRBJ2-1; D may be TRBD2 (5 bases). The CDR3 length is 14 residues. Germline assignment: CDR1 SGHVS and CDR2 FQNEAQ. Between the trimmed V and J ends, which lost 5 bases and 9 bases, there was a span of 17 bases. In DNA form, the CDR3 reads TGTGCCAGCAGCGCCCGGGGATTGAGGTTTGAGCAGTTCTTC. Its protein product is CASSARGLRFEQFF.

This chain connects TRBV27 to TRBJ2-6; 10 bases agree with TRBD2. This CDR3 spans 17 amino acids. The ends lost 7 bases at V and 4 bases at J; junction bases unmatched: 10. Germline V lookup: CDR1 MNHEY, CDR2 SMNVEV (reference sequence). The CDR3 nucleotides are TGTGCCAGCAAAACAGCGGGGGGGCCGGTGGGGGCCAACGTCCTGACTTTC. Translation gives CASKTAGGPVGANVLTF.

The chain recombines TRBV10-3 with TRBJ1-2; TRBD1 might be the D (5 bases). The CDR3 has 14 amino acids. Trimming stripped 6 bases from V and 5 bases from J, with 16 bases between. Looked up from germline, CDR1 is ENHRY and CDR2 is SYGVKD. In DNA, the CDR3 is TGTGCCATCAGAGGAGATGGGGCGCTTTATGGCTACACCTTC. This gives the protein CAIRGDGALYGYTF.

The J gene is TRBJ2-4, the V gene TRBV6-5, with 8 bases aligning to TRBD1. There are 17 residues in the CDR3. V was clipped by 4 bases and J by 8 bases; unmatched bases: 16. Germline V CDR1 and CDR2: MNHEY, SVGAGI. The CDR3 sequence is CASSSSSMTGDTDIQYF. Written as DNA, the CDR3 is TGTGCCAGCAGTTCCTCTTCTATGACAGGGGATACGGACATTCAGTACTTC.

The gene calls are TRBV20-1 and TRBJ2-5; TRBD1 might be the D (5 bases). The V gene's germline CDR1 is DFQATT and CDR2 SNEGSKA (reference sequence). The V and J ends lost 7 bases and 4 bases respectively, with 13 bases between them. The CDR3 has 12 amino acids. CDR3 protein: CSVQGLGETQYF. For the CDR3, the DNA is TGCAGTGTCCAGGGCCTAGGAGAGACCCAGTACTTC.

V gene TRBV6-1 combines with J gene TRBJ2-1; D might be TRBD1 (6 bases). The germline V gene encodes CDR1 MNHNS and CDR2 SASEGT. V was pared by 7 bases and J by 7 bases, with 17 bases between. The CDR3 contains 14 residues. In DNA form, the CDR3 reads TGTGCCAGCACCTCTTTTGGGGGCCGGAATGAGCAGTTCTTC. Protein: CASTSFGGRNEQFF.

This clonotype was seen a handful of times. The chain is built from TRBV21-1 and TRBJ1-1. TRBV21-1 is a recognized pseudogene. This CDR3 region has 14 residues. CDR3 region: CASSNPNESTEAFF. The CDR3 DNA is TGTGCCAGCAGCAACCCCAATGAGAGCACTGAAGCTTTCTTT.

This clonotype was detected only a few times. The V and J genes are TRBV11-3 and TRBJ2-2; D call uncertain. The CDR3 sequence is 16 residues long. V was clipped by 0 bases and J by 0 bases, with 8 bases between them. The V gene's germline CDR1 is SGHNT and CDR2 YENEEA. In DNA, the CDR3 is TGTGCCAGCAGCTTAGATGCCCCCTCGAACACCGGGGAGCTGTTTTTT. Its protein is CASSLDAPSNTGELFF.

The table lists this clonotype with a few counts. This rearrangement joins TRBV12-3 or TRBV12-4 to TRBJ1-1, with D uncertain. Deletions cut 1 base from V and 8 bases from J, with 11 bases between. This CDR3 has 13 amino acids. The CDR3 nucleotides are TGTGCCAGCAGTTTAGGGGTGAGGACCGAAGCTTTCTTT. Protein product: CASSLGVRTEAFF.

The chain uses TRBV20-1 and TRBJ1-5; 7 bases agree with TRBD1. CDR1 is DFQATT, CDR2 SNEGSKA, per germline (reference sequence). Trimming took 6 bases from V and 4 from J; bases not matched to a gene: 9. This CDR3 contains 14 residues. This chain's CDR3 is CSARGHRGNQPQHF. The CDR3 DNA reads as TGCAGTGCGAGGGGGCACAGGGGTAATCAGCCCCAGCATTTT.

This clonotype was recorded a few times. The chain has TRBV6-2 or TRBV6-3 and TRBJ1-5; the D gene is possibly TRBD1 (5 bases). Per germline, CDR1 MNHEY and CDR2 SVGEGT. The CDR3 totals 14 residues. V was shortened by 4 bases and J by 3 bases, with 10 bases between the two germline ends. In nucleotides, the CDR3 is TGTGCCAGCAGTTGGCAGGGATACAATCAGCCCCAGCATTTT. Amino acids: CASSWQGYNQPQHF.

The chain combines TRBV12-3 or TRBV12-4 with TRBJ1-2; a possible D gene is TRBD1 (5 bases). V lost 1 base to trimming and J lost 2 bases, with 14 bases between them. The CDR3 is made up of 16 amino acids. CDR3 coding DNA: TGTGCCAGCAGTTTAGAAAGGAGAAACAGGAACTATGGCTACACCTTC. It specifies CASSLERRNRNYGYTF.

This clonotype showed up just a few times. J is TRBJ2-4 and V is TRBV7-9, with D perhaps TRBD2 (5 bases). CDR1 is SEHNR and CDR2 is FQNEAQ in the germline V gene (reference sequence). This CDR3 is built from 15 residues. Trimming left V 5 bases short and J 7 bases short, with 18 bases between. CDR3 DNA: TGTGCCAGCAGCCACATACCCCGGGGTATCAACATTCAGTACTTC. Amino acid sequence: CASSHIPRGINIQYF.